The 14 T cell receptor beta chains in this list originate from one sample, sequenced in a study of long-term antiretroviral therapy in people with HIV. Run at survey level, the immunoSEQ assay was version v3.0. The protocol was immunoSEQ multiplex PCR, while the TCRdb copy is restricted to in-frame clones and leaves out a portion. Among around 19,000 clones listed, about 80% were seen once. The material sequenced was unsorted PBMCs, taken 0.3 years before starting antiretroviral therapy. Every receptor here comes from a man between 50 and 59 years old with HIV.

The rearrangement links TRBV11-2 to TRBJ1-1, with D unresolved. With 3 bases removed from V and 1 base from J, the gap between germline ends came to 6 bases. The CDR3 spans 13 residues. The germline V gene has CDR1 SGHAT and CDR2 FQNNGV. The CDR3 loop is CASSLGTNTEAFF. DNA for the CDR3: TGTGCCAGCAGCTTGGGCACGAACACTGAAGCTTTCTTT.

The gene calls are TRBV28 and TRBJ1-2; unclear D gene. The CDR3 has 10 residues. In germline, CDR1 is MDHEN, CDR2 SYDVKM. The ends were cut back, 5 bases at V and 8 bases at J, with 6 bases in the middle. DNA of the CDR3: TGTGCCAGCAGTCAAACGGGCTACACCTTC. It translates to CASSQTGYTF.

The chain combines TRBV6-1 with TRBJ1-4, with D hard to call. V lost 2 bases and J lost 5, with 18 bases in between. The CDR3 is 17 amino acids. Germline assignment: CDR1 MNHNS and CDR2 SASEGT. The CDR3 bases are TGTGCCAGCAGTGAACCTTACAAGGGTAGGGAAAATGAAAAACTGTTTTTT. Residues: CASSEPYKGRENEKLFF.

The chain combines TRBV19 with TRBJ1-3, with 7 positions matching TRBD1. Trimming removed 3 bases from V and 4 bases from J; junction bases left unmatched: 3. Germline values: CDR1 LNHDA, CDR2 SQIVND (reference sequence). CDR3 size: 14 residues. For the CDR3, the DNA is TGTGCCAGTAGTATGGGACAGCTAGGAAACACCATATATTTT. Translation: CASSMGQLGNTIYF.

The rearrangement links TRBV19 to TRBJ1-2; D is undetermined. The germline V and J ends were trimmed by 7 bases and 9 bases, with 12 bases remaining between them. This CDR3 is built from 11 residues. Germline V lookup: CDR1 LNHDA, CDR2 SQIVND (reference sequence). CDR3 sequence reads: CASIKEGSYTF. The CDR3 nucleotides are TGTGCCAGTATAAAGGAGGGTAGCTACACCTTC.

This clone was recorded a few times. The rearrangement links TRBV5-5 to TRBJ2-7; D might be TRBD1 or TRBD2, each matching 5 bases. The CDR3 covers 15 residues. From germline, CDR1 is SGHKS and CDR2 YYEKEE (reference sequence). V shed 5 bases and J shed 2 bases, with 17 bases lying between them. The CDR3 DNA sequence: TGTGCCAGCAGTCCCGGGCCCCTGGGGGCCTACGAGCAGTACTTC. It encodes CASSPGPLGAYEQYF.

The CDR3 DNA sequence: TGTGCCACCTTAGGTTCCCGGGACTTAAGCTCTGGAAACACCATATATTTT. Translated, it gives CATLGSRDLSSGNTIYF. This chain links TRBV19 with TRBJ1-3; perhaps TRBD1 as D (5 bases). Germline values: CDR1 LNHDA, CDR2 SQIVND (reference sequence). V lost 10 bases to trimming and J lost 0 bases, with 22 bases between them. The CDR3 contains 17 residues.

The rearrangement joins TRBV10-3 to TRBJ1-5, with D possibly being TRBD1 (6 bases). Germline assignment: CDR1 ENHRY and CDR2 SYGVKD. The V end was cut by 0 bases, the J end by 8 bases, with 8 bases between. The CDR3 contains 13 residues. CDR3: CAISESQGKPQHF. CDR3 sequence (DNA): TGTGCCATCAGTGAGTCACAGGGCAAGCCCCAGCATTTT.

The chain links TRBV19 to TRBJ2-2; D possibly corresponds to TRBD1 (6 bases). Germline loops: CDR1 LNHDA, CDR2 SQIVND (reference sequence). The CDR3 runs to 15 residues. Trimming took 10 bases from V and 0 from J, leaving 15 bases between them. CDR3 DNA: TGTGCCACTTCTCTGACAGGATCGAACACCGGGGAGCTGTTTTTT. Amino acids: CATSLTGSNTGELFF.

This rearrangement joins TRBV4-3 to TRBJ1-3; D is possibly TRBD1 (5 bases). CDR3 length: 16 amino acids. CDR1 is LGHNA, CDR2 YSLEER, per germline. Trimming removed 3 bases at V and 0 bases at J, with 12 bases between. CDR3: CASSQYGGTSGNTIYF. CDR3 nucleotides: TGCGCCAGCAGCCAGTATGGGGGTACCTCTGGAAACACCATATATTTT.

CDR3 residues: CASSQDRSTSEAFF. The DNA for the CDR3 is TGCGCCAGCAGCCAAGATCGGTCGACATCTGAAGCTTTCTTT. V and J are TRBV4-3 and TRBJ1-1; D remains unclear. Germline CDR1 LGHNA, CDR2 YSLEER. The CDR3 has 14 amino acids. The germline V and J ends were trimmed by 0 bases and 6 bases, with 11 bases remaining between them.

The V and J genes are TRBV10-3 and TRBJ2-7; D is possibly TRBD2 (5 bases). The CDR3 loop spans 20 amino acids. Trimming took 0 bases from V and 2 from J, leaving 26 bases between them. The V gene's germline CDR1 is ENHRY and CDR2 SYGVKD. The CDR3, as DNA: TGTGCCATCAGTGAGTCGACCCCGGACTTTCACCGTCTGACAACCTACGAGCAGTACTTC. Translating gives CAISESTPDFHRLTTYEQYF.

This clone was seen only once. The gene calls are TRBV9 and TRBJ2-7; D not certain. The CDR3 extends over 14 amino acids. Looked up from germline, CDR1 is SGDLS and CDR2 is YYNGEE. Trimming took 0 bases from V and 1 from J, leaving 8 bases between them. The CDR3 DNA sequence: TGTGCCAGCAGCGTAGGGCCAGGTTCCTACGAGCAGTACTTC. It specifies CASSVGPGSYEQYF.

The rearrangement uses TRBV10-3 and TRBJ2-3, with D possibly TRBD1 on 5 matching bases. Trimming shortened V by 6 bases and J by 4 bases, and 17 bases separated the two germline ends. In germline, CDR1 is ENHRY, CDR2 SYGVKD. This CDR3 is built from 15 residues. The CDR3 loop reads CAISPGRDDPDTQYF. As DNA, the CDR3 is TGTGCCATCAGCCCCGGCAGGGATGACCCAGATACGCAGTATTTT.